These 30 T cell receptor beta chains came from one sample sequenced in a study of T-cell reconstitution after alpha-beta-depleted transplantation in children. The TCRbeta library incorporated unique molecular identifiers. From the PCR reads, TCRdb called clonotypes with MiXCR, one entry per CDR3 protein. The sample comprises hundreds of thousands of distinct CDR3 sequences, about an eighth of which are singletons, and 0.65% to 0.9% rests with the top ten. Sequencing was performed on PBMCs, taken before TCRalphabeta/CD19-depleted stem cell transplant. The receptor source for this set is a girl aged 2-9 years with congenital amegakaryocytic thrombocytopenia, due to receive a stem cell transplant.

This clonotype was seen ten or more times. The chain links TRBV12-3 or TRBV12-4 to TRBJ2-1; 7 bases line up with TRBD2. This CDR3 is 15 amino acids long. Trimming removed 3 bases from V and 5 bases from J; junction bases left unmatched: 7. CDR3 in amino acids: CASSFAGVTHNEQFF. DNA for the CDR3: TGTGCCAGCAGTTTTGCGGGAGTTACTCACAATGAGCAGTTCTTC.

This chain connects TRBV7-9 to TRBJ2-2; 7 bases match TRBD1. The CDR3 loop spans 15 amino acids. The germline V gene encodes CDR1 SEHNR and CDR2 FQNEAQ (reference sequence). With V trimmed by 6 bases and J by 2 bases, 6 bases remained unmatched. CDR3 amino acids: CASRSRDRNTGELFF. Written as DNA, the CDR3 is TGTGCCAGCAGATCCCGGGACAGAAACACCGGGGAGCTGTTTTTT.

This clonotype was recorded at least ten times. This sequence joins TRBV20-1 and TRBJ1-2; D unresolved. CDR1 DFQATT and CDR2 SNEGSKA come from the germline V gene (reference sequence). The CDR3 extends over 14 amino acids. The germline V and J ends were trimmed by 6 bases and 3 bases, with 17 bases remaining between them. The DNA for the CDR3 is TGCAGTGCCCTAAGGGCCCAGCCCTACTATGGCTACACCTTC. The encoded protein is CSALRAQPYYGYTF.

This clonotype came up many times. This chain joins TRBV27 and TRBJ2-1; weak D call: TRBD2 (5 bases). CDR1 and CDR2 (germline): MNHEY, SMNVEV (reference sequence). Trimming pared 5 bases from V and 7 bases from J, leaving 24 bases between. This CDR3 region has 17 residues. The CDR3 DNA is TGTGCCAGCAGTCCCCTGGGGATGGCGGGTGGAAGGAATGAGCAGTTCTTC. As protein: CASSPLGMAGGRNEQFF.

The table lists this clonotype with a few counts. The rearrangement links TRBV5-4 to TRBJ2-1, with a weak D call TRBD2 (7 bases). V was shortened by 7 bases and J by 5 bases, with 16 bases between the two germline ends. The CDR3 runs to 14 residues. Looked up from germline, CDR1 is SGHNT and CDR2 is YYREEE (reference sequence). The CDR3 loop reads CASEGLGGDNEQFF. CDR3 nucleotide sequence: TGTGCCAGCGAAGGACTAGGGGGGGACAATGAGCAGTTCTTC.

The chain has TRBV20-1 and TRBJ2-7; maybe TRBD2 (6 bases). Germline-derived CDR1 and CDR2 are DFQATT and SNEGSKA (reference sequence). The CDR3 runs to 12 residues. V lost 5 bases and J lost 2, with 10 bases in between. CDR3 in DNA: TGCAGTGCTTCTGCGGGAACCTACGAGCAGTACTTC. This codes for CSASAGTYEQYF.

This clonotype has a handful of counts. The J gene is TRBJ2-5, the V gene TRBV5-1, with D perhaps given as TRBD1 or TRBD2 (7 bases each). V lost 2 bases to trimming and J lost 2 bases, with 13 bases between them. The germline gives CDR1 SGHRS, CDR2 YFSETQ. The CDR3 spans 15 residues. For the CDR3, the DNA is TGCGCCAGCAGCTTAAGACAGGGAGGGCAAGAGACCCAGTACTTC. Translation gives CASSLRQGGQETQYF.

This clonotype was seen only a few times. The rearrangement joins TRBV20-1 to TRBJ2-7; 7 nucleotides agree with TRBD2. The germline V gene has CDR1 DFQATT and CDR2 SNEGSKA (reference sequence). J gave up 3 bases and V 0 bases, and 8 bases lay outside the gene matches. The CDR3 contains 15 residues. The CDR3 spells CSARDPAGPSYEQYF. CDR3 coding DNA: TGCAGTGCTAGAGATCCAGCGGGGCCCAGCTACGAGCAGTACTTC.

The chain employs TRBV5-1 and TRBJ2-1; 11 nucleotides agree with TRBD1. Trimming cost V 3 bases and J 8 bases; bases outside gene matches: 4. Germline lookup yields CDR1 SGHRS and CDR2 YFSETQ. CDR3 size: 14 residues. CDR3 coding DNA: TGCGCCAGCAGCTCCGGACAGGGGGCCGATGAGCAGTTCTTC. The encoded protein is CASSSGQGADEQFF. Using reference TRBV5-1 and TRBJ2-1 for the parts outside the CDR3, the full variable domain is KAGVTQTPRYLIKTRGQQVTLSCSPISGHRSVSWYQQTPGQGLQFLFEYFSETQRNKGNFPGRFSGRQFSNSRSEMNVSTLELGDSALYLCASSSGQGADEQFFGPGTRLTVL.

J is TRBJ1-4 and V is TRBV4-1, with D maybe TRBD1 (5 bases). The germline gives CDR1 MGHRA, CDR2 YSYEKL. The CDR3 length is 14 residues. With 5 bases removed from V and 12 bases from J, the gap between germline ends came to 19 bases. The CDR3 nucleotides read TGCGCCAGCAGCGCTCCGGGACGCGGGGCGGAACTGTTTTTT. Translating it yields CASSAPGRGAELFF.

This clonotype was seen a handful of times. This sequence joins TRBV3-1 and TRBJ2-3; D is possibly TRBD2 (5 bases). Germline V lookup: CDR1 LGHDT, CDR2 YNNKEL (reference sequence). Trimming pared 3 bases from V and 0 bases from J, leaving 10 bases between. The CDR3 covers 15 residues. In DNA, the CDR3 is TGTGCCAGCAGCCATAGTGGACTTAGCACAGATACGCAGTATTTT. It specifies CASSHSGLSTDTQYF.

This clonotype was detected only a few times. The rearrangement uses TRBV12-3 or TRBV12-4 and TRBJ2-1; 11 nucleotides align to TRBD2. The V and J ends lost 3 bases and 6 bases, in that order; junction bases with no gene match: 16. The CDR3 covers 19 residues. CDR3 bases: TGTGCCAGCAGTTTCAGGGGGGAAGGGACTAGCGGTGGGGGCAATGAGCAGTTCTTC. This encodes CASSFRGEGTSGGGNEQFF.

This clonotype was counted ten times or more. The J gene is TRBJ2-1, the V gene TRBV5-6; unclear D gene. The V gene lost 4 bases and the J gene lost 5 bases, with 7 bases spanning the gap. CDR1 SGHDT and CDR2 YYEEEE come from the germline V gene. The CDR3 sequence is 12 residues long. In DNA form, the CDR3 reads TGTGCCAGCAGCGTTGTCCACAATGAGCAGTTCTTC. Protein product: CASSVVHNEQFF.

This clonotype was seen a few times. The chain joins TRBV30 to TRBJ1-2; TRBD1 aligns across 7 bases. The germline V gene encodes CDR1 GTSNPN and CDR2 SVGIG (reference sequence). With 3 bases clipped from V and 9 bases from J, the junction kept 10 bases outside the gene matches. The CDR3 sequence is 13 residues long. Here the CDR3 DNA reads TGTGCCTGGAGCCCATTCGGGACAGCAAGCTACACCTTC. This translates into CAWSPFGTASYTF.

This clonotype turned up a few times. The chain employs TRBV29-1 and TRBJ2-1, with D perhaps TRBD2 (7 bases). The V end lost 8 bases, the J end lost 4 bases, and 18 bases lay between the germline ends. Germline CDR1 and CDR2: SQVTM and ANQGSEA. This CDR3 has 14 residues. The CDR3 nucleotides read TGCAGCTCCGATAGGGGAGGGGGTTACAATGAGCAGTTCTTC. This sequence encodes CSSDRGGGYNEQFF.

This clonotype was picked up many times. This sequence joins TRBV28 and TRBJ1-4, with D perhaps matching TRBD1 (6 bases). This CDR3 is built from 15 residues. Between the trimmed V and J ends, which lost 2 bases and 5 bases, there was a span of 12 bases. CDR1 MDHEN and CDR2 SYDVKM come from the germline V gene. The CDR3 sequence is CASSLTGGLNEKLFF. CDR3 nucleotides: TGTGCCAGCAGTTTAACCGGGGGCCTGAATGAAAAACTGTTTTTT.

With respect to this clonotype: A much larger clone is a single base away; this may be a read error. J is TRBJ2-3 and V is TRBV6-2 or TRBV6-3; 7 nucleotides agree with TRBD2. J lost 4 bases, V lost 6 bases, and 16 bases had no gene match. The CDR3 covers 17 residues. CDR1 and CDR2 (germline): MNHEY, SVGEGT. In DNA, the CDR3 is TGTGCCAGCAGACTAGCGCCTCCCCGTCGGGGCTCAGATACGCAGTATTTT. It translates to CASRLAPPRRGSDTQYF.

The chain carries TRBV28 and TRBJ2-1; 13 nucleotides agree with TRBD2. The CDR3 is made up of 14 amino acids. In germline, CDR1 is MDHEN, CDR2 SYDVKM. V trimming: 6 bases; J trimming: 8 bases; junction bases outside the gene matches: 4. The CDR3 loop is CASRTSGRWDEQFF. DNA of the CDR3: TGTGCCAGCAGGACTAGCGGGAGGTGGGATGAGCAGTTCTTC.

This clonotype was seen more than once but under ten times. V is TRBV24-1 and J is TRBJ2-2; no clear D gene. CDR3 length equals 13 residues. Trimming removed 0 bases at V and 6 bases at J, with 4 bases between. The germline gives CDR1 KGHDR, CDR2 SFDVKD. The CDR3 nucleotides read TGTGCCACCAGTGATTTGGGGGCCGGGGAGCTGTTTTTT. It translates to CATSDLGAGELFF.

This chain joins TRBV20-1 and TRBJ2-7; D unresolved. V was pared by 1 base and J by 5 bases, with 9 bases between. In germline, CDR1 is DFQATT, CDR2 SNEGSKA (reference sequence). The CDR3 totals 12 residues. CDR3 coding DNA: TGCAGTGCTAGAGCTCCCAAGGACGAGCAGTACTTC. Its protein is CSARAPKDEQYF.

This clonotype showed up just a few times. The gene calls are TRBV29-1 and TRBJ1-4; no clear D. Deletions cut 2 bases from V and 5 bases from J, with 6 bases between. Germline V gene lookup returns CDR1 SQVTM and CDR2 ANQGSEA. CDR3 length: 12 amino acids. The CDR3 region is CSVEQANEKLFF. The CDR3 nucleotides are TGCAGCGTTGAACAGGCGAATGAAAAACTGTTTTTT.

This clonotype was recorded at least ten times. The CDR3 loop is CATSRDGESYNEQFF. The CDR3 nucleotides read TGTGCCACCAGCAGAGACGGGGAATCCTACAATGAGCAGTTCTTC. This sequence joins TRBV15 and TRBJ2-1, with D maybe TRBD2 (5 bases). CDR3 length equals 15 residues. Trimming left V 0 bases short and J 1 base short, with 7 bases between. The germline CDR1 and CDR2 sequences are LNHNV and YYDKDF (reference sequence).

The rearrangement joins TRBV29-1 to TRBJ2-5; D perhaps matches TRBD2 (7 bases). The CDR3 contains 12 residues. Trimming took off 7 bases at V and 2 bases at J, with 11 bases between the two ends. The germline V gene encodes CDR1 SQVTM and CDR2 ANQGSEA. The CDR3 bases are TGCAGCGGCGGGGGACATCAAGAGACCCAGTACTTC. Protein sequence: CSGGGHQETQYF.

This clonotype was seen ten or more times. Written as DNA, the CDR3 is TGCGCCAGCAGCCAGTGGACAGAATCTAGCACAGATACGCAGTATTTT. Protein sequence: CASSQWTESSTDTQYF. The rearrangement joins TRBV4-1 to TRBJ2-3; a weak D match, TRBD1 (6 bases). V lost 3 bases and J 0 bases, leaving 13 bases between the germline ends. Germline V gene sequence: CDR1 MGHRA, CDR2 YSYEKL. CDR3 size: 16 residues.

This clonotype was seen many times. The chain couples TRBV29-1 to TRBJ1-1; unclear D gene. V dropped 0 bases and J dropped 6 bases, with 8 bases sitting between them. The CDR3 runs to 12 residues. Per the germline V gene, CDR1 is SQVTM and CDR2 is ANQGSEA. The CDR3 DNA sequence: TGCAGCGTTGAAGACCGTCGCTCTGAAGCTTTCTTT. Translating gives CSVEDRRSEAFF.

This clonotype has more than one count but fewer than ten. The chain couples TRBV20-1 to TRBJ1-5; 7 nucleotides line up with TRBD1. CDR3 length: 14 amino acids. The V gene's germline CDR1 is DFQATT and CDR2 SNEGSKA (reference sequence). J gave up 6 bases and V 5 bases, and 10 bases lay outside the gene matches. The CDR3 DNA follows: TGCAGTGCTTCTACAGGGGCGGGGGGTCAGCCCCAGCATTTT. Translated: CSASTGAGGQPQHF.

The rearrangement links TRBV9 to TRBJ2-2; 9 bases are shared with TRBD1. The length of the CDR3 is 19 residues. Germline CDR1 and CDR2: SGDLS and YYNGEE. V lost 3 bases, J lost 3 bases, and 15 bases stayed unmatched. The CDR3 sequence is CASSAPRDREKGHTGELFF. CDR3 bases: TGTGCCAGCAGCGCCCCTCGGGACAGGGAAAAGGGGCACACCGGGGAGCTGTTTTTT.

This clonotype was counted a few times. The V call is TRBV5-1, the J call TRBJ2-7; 7 nucleotides align to TRBD2. This CDR3 contains 14 residues. Germline V gene lookup returns CDR1 SGHRS and CDR2 YFSETQ. The ends lost 0 bases at V and 3 bases at J; junction bases unmatched: 3. CDR3 amino acids: CASSLELARYEQYF. The DNA of the CDR3 is TGCGCCAGCAGCTTGGAACTAGCGCGCTACGAGCAGTACTTC. Looking up the rest from reference TRBV5-1 and TRBJ2-7 gives the full variable domain: KAGVTQTPRYLIKTRGQQVTLSCSPISGHRSVSWYQQTPGQGLQFLFEYFSETQRNKGNFPGRFSGRQFSNSRSEMNVSTLELGDSALYLCASSLELARYEQYFGPGTRLTVT.

As to this clonotype: A much larger clone is a single base away; this may be a read error. V gene TRBV3-1 combines with J gene TRBJ2-1, with 8 bases aligning to TRBD1. CDR3 length equals 16 residues. Germline CDR1 LGHDT, CDR2 YNNKEL (reference sequence). V was clipped by 2 bases and J by 6 bases; unmatched bases: 9. The CDR3 nucleotides read TGTGCCAGCAGCCAACTCTCTGGACAGGGACGCAATGAGCAGTTCTTC. Translating gives CASSQLSGQGRNEQFF.

This clonotype has ten or more counts. This chain links TRBV6-1 with TRBJ2-5; TRBD2 agrees at 8 bases. V lost 6 bases, J lost 8 bases, and 11 bases stayed unmatched. The CDR3 consists of 14 residues. In germline, CDR1 is MNHNS, CDR2 SASEGT. The CDR3 loop reads CASSPGLARDTQYF. As DNA, the CDR3 is TGTGCCAGCAGCCCCGGACTAGCACGGGATACCCAGTACTTC.